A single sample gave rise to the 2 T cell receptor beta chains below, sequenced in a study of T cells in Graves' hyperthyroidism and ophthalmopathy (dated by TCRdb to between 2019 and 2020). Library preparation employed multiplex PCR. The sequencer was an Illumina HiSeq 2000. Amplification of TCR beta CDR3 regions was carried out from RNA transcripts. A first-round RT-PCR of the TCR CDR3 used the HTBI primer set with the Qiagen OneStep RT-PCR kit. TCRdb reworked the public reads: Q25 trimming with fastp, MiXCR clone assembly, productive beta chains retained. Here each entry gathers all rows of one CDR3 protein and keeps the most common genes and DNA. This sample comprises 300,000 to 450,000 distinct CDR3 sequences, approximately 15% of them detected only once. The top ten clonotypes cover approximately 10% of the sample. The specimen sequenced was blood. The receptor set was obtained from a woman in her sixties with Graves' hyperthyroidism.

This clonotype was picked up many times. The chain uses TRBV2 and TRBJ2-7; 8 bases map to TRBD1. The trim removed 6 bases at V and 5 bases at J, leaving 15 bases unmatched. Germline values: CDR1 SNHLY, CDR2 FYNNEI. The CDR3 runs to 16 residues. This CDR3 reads CASSDRTGSGIDEQYF. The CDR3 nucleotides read TGTGCCAGCAGCGATCGGACAGGGTCCGGGATAGACGAGCAGTACTTC.

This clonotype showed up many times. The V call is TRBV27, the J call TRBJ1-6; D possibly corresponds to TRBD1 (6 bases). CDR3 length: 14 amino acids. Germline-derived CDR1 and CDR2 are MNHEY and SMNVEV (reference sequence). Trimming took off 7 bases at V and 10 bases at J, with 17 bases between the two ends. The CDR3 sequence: CASTSTGLGSPLHF. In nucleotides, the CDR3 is TGTGCCAGCACCTCGACAGGACTAGGATCACCCCTCCACTTT.